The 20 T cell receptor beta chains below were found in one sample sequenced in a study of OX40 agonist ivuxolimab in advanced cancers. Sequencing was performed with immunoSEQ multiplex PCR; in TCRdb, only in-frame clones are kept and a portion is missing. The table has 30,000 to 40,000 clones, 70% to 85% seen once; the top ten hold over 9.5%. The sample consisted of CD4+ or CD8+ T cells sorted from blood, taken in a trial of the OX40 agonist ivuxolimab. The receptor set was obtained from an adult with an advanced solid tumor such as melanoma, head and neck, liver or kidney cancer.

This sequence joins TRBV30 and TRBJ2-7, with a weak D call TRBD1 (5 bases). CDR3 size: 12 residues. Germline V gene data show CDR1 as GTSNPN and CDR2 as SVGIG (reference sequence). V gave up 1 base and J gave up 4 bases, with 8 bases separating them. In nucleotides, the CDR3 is TGTGCCTGGAGTGCTCAGGGATACGAGCAGTACTTC. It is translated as CAWSAQGYEQYF.

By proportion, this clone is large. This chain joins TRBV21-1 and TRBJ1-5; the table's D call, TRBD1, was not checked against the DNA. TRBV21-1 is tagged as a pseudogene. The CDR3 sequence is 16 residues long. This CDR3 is CASSADSGGSNQPQHF. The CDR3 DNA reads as TGTGCCAGCAGCGCCGACAGTGGTGGTAGCAATCAGCCCCAGCATTTT.

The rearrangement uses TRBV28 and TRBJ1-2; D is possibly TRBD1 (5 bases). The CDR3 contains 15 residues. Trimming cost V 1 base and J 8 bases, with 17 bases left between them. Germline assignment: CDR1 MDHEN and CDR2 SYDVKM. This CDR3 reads CASSLLPGLGLGYTF. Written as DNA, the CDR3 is TGTGCCAGCAGTTTATTACCGGGGCTGGGTTTAGGCTACACCTTC.

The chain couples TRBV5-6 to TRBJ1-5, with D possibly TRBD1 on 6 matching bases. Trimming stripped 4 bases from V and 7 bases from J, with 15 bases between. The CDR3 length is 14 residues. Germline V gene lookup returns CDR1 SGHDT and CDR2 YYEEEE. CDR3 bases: TGTGCCAGCAGCCTAACAGGGAACTGGCAGCCCCAGCATTTT. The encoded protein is CASSLTGNWQPQHF. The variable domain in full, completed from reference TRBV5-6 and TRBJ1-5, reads DAGVTQSPTHLIKTRGQQVTLRCSPKSGHDTVSWYQQALGQGPQFIFQYYEEEERQRGNFPDRFSGHQFPNYSSELNVNALLLGDSALYLCASSLTGNWQPQHFGDGTRLSIL.

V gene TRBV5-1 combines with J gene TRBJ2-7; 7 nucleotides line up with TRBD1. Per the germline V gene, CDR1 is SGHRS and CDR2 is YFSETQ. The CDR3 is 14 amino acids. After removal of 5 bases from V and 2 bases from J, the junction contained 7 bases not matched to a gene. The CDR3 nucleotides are TGCGCCAGCAGGGCCGGGACAGTAACCTACGAGCAGTACTTC. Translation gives CASRAGTVTYEQYF.

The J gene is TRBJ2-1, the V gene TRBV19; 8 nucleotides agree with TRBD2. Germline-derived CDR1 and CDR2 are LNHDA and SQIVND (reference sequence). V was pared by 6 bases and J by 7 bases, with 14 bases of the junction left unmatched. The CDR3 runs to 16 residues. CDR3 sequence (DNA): TGTGCCAGTAGCCGGGGGGGCCTATTATCGAGGAATGAGCAGTTCTTC. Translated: CASSRGGLLSRNEQFF.

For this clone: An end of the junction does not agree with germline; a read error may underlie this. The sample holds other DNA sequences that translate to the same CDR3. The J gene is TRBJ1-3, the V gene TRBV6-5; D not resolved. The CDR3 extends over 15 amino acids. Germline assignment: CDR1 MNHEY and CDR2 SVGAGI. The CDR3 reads CASSYSGLSRNTIYF. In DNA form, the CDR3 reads TGTGCCAGCAGCTACTCAGGTTTATCTCGAAACACCATATATTTT.

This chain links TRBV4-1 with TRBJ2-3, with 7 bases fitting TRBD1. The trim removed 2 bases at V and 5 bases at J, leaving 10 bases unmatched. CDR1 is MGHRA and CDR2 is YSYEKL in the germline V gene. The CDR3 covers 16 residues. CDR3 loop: CASSQKWRQGEDTQYF. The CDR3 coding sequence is TGCGCCAGCAGCCAAAAGTGGAGACAGGGCGAAGATACGCAGTATTTT.

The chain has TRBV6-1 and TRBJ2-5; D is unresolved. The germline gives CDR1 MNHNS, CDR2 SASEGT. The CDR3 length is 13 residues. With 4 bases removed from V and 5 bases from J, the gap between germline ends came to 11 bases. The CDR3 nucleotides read TGTGCCAGCAGTGCCTCAGATTCGGAGACCCAGTACTTC. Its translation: CASSASDSETQYF.

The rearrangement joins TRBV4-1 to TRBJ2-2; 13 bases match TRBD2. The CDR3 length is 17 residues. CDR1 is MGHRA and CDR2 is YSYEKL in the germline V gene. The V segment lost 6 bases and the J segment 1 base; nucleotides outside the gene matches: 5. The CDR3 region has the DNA TGCGCCAGCAGAACGGGACTAGCGGGGAAGAACACCGGGGAGCTGTTTTTT. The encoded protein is CASRTGLAGKNTGELFF.

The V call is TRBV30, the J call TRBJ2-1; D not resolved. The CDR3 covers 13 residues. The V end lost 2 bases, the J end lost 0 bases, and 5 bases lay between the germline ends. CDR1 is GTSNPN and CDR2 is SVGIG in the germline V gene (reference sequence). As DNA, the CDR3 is TGTGCCTGGAGTTTGGACTCCTACAATGAGCAGTTCTTC. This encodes CAWSLDSYNEQFF.

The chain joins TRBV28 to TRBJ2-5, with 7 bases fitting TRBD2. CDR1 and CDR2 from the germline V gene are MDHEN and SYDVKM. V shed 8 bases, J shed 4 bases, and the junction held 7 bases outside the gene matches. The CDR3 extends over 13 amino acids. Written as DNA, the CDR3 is TGTGCCAGCCGTCGGGAGGTCGGAGAGACCCAGTACTTC. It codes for CASRREVGETQYF.

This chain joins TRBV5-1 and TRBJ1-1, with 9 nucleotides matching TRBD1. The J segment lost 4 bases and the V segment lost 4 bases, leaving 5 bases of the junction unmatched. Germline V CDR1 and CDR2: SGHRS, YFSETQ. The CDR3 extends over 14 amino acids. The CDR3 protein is CASSDYRGRTEAFF. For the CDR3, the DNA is TGCGCCAGCAGCGACTACAGGGGGCGCACTGAAGCTTTCTTT.

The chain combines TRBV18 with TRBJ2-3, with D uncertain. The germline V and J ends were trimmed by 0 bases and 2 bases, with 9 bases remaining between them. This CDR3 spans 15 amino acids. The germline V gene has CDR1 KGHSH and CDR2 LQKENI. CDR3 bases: TGTGCCAGCTCACCACCTATAACTGACACAGATACGCAGTATTTT. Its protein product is CASSPPITDTDTQYF.

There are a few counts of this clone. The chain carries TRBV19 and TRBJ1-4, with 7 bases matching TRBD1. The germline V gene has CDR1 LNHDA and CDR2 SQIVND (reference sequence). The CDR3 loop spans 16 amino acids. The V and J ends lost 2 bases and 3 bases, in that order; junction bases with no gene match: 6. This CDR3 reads CASSIRTGASNEKLFF. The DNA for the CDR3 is TGTGCCAGTAGTATACGGACAGGAGCTTCTAATGAAAAACTGTTTTTT. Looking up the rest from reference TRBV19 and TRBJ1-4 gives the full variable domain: DGGITQSPKYLFRKEGQNVTLSCEQNLNHDAMYWYRQDPGQGLRLIYYSQIVNDFQKGDIAEGYSVSREKKESFPLTVTSAQKNPTAFYLCASSIRTGASNEKLFFGSGTQLSVL.

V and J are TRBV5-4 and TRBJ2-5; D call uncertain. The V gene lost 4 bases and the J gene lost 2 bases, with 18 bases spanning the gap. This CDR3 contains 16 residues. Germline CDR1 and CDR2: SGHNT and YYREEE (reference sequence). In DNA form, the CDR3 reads TGTGCCAGCAGCCGAAAGATTGACAATCGACAAGAGACCCAGTACTTC. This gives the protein CASSRKIDNRQETQYF. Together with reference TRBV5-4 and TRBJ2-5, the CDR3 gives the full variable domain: ETGVTQSPTHLIKTRGQQVTLRCSSQSGHNTVSWYQQALGQGPQFIFQYYREEENGRGNFPPRFSGLQFPNYSSELNVNALELDDSALYLCASSRKIDNRQETQYFGPGTRLLVL.

CDR3 bases: TGTGCCAGCAGCGTAGGAGATTGGACTGACTATAATTCACCCCTCCACTTT. Translation: CASSVGDWTDYNSPLHF. The chain has TRBV9 and TRBJ1-6; D remains unclear. The length of the CDR3 is 17 residues. The germline V gene encodes CDR1 SGDLS and CDR2 YYNGEE. V lost 0 bases, J lost 3 bases, and 13 bases lay in between.

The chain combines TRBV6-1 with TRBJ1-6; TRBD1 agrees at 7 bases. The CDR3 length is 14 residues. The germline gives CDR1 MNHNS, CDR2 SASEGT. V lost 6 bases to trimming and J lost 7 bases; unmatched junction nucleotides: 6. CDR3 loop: CASRPGQTNSPLHF. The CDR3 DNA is TGTGCCAGCAGGCCGGGACAGACGAATTCACCCCTCCACTTT.

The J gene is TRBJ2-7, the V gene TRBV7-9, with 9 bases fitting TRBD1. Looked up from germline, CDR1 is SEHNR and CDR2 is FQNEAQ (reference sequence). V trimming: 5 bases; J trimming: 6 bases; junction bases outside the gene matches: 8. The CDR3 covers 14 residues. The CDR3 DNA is TGTGCCAGCAGCCCGAGGGACAGGGCGGTCGAGCAGTACTTC. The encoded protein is CASSPRDRAVEQYF. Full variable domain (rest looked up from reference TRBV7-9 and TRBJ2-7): DTGVSQNPRHKITKRGQNVTFRCDPISEHNRLYWYRQTLGQGPEFLTYFQNEAQLEKSRLLSDRFSAERPKGSFSTLEIQRTEQGDSAMYLCASSPRDRAVEQYFGPGTRLTVT.

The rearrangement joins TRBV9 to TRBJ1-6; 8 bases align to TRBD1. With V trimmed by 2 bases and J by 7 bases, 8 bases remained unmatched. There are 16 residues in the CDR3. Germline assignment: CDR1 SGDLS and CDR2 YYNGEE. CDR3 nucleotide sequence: TGTGCCAGCAGCGTGTCCATAACAGGGGGAAATTCACCCCTCCACTTT. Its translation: CASSVSITGGNSPLHF.